This T cell receptor (beta chain) was recorded in a study of shared clonotypes between healthy human individuals. Produced via immunoSEQ multiplex PCR; TCRdb's table is partial and in-frame only. The table lists fewer than 1.8 million clones, 97% to 99% of them singletons, with about 0.4% in the top ten. As concerns this clone: What it recognizes is unknown.

Trimming removed 0 bases from V and 5 bases from J, with 14 bases in between. Germline V gene data show CDR1 as LNHNV and CDR2 as YYDKDF (reference sequence). There are 15 residues in the CDR3. Study-wide results and caveats: Memory subsets generally showed lower estimated richness than naive subsets.

The rearrangement uses TRBV15 and TRBJ2-7; D remains unclear. The sample was naive CD4+ T cells sorted from blood. The subset is: CD45RA+ positively selected. The source of this sequence is a young man in good health. CDR3 in amino acids: CATSRDLAQSHEQYF. The CDR3, as DNA: TGTGCCACCAGCAGAGATCTCGCGCAGTCCCACGAGCAGTACTTC.